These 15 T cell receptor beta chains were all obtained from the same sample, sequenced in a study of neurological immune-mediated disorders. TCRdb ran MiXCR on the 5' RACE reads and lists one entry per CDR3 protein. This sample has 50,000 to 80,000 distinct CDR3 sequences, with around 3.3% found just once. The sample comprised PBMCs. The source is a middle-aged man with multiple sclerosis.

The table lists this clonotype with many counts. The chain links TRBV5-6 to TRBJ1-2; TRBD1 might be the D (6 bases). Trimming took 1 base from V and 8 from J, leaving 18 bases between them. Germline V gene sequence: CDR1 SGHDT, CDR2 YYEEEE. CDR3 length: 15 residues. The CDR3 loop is CASSLISEGEGGYTF. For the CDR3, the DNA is TGTGCCAGCAGCTTGATCTCTGAGGGGGAGGGCGGCTACACCTTC.

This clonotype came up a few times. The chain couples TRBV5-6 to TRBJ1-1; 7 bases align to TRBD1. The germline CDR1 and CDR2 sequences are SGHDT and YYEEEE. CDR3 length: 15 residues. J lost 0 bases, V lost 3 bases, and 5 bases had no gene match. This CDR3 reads CASSSSRGMNTEAFF. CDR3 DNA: TGTGCCAGCAGCTCGAGCAGGGGGATGAACACTGAAGCTTTCTTT.

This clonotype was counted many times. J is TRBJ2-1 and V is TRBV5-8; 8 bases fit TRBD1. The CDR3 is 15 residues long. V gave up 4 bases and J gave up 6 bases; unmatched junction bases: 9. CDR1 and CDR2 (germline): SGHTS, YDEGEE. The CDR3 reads CASSPTGGLSNEQFF. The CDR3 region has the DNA TGTGCCAGCAGCCCTACAGGGGGTCTGTCCAATGAGCAGTTCTTC.

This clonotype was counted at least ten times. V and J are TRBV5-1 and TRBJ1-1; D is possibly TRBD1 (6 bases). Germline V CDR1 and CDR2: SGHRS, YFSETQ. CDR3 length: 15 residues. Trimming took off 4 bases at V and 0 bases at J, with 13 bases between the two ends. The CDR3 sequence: CASSHFTGMNTEAFF. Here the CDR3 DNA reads TGCGCCAGCAGCCACTTCACAGGGATGAACACTGAAGCTTTCTTT.

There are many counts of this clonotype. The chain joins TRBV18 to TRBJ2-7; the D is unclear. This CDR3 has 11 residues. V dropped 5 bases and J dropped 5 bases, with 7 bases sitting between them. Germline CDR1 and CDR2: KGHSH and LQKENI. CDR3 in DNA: TGTGCCAGCTCATTCCGGGACGAGCAGTACTTC. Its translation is CASSFRDEQYF. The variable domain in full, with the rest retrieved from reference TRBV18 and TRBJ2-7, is NAGVMQNPRHLVRRRGQEARLRCSPMKGHSHVYWYRQLPEEGLKFMVYLQKENIIDESGMPKERFSAEFPKEGPSILRIQQVVRGDSAAYFCASSFRDEQYFGPGTRLTVT.

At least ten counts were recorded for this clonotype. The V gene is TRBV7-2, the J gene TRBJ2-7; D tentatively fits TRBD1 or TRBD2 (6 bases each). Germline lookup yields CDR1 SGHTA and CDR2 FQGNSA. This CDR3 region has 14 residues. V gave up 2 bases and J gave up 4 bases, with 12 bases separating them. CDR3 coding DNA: TGTGCCAGCAGCTTACAGGGGAGGAGGTACGAGCAGTACTTC. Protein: CASSLQGRRYEQYF.

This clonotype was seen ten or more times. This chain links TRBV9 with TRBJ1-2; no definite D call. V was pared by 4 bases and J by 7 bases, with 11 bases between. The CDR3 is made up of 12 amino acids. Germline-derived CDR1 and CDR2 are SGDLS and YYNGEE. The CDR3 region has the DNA TGTGCCAGCAGCATAGATGGTAGTGGCTACACCTTC. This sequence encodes CASSIDGSGYTF.

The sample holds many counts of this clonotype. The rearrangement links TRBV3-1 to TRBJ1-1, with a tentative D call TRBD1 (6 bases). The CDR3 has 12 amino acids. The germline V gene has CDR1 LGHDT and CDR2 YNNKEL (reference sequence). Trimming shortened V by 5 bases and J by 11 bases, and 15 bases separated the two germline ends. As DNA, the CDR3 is TGTGCCAGCAGCTCAAGGGGGATGGGCGCTTTCTTT. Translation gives CASSSRGMGAFF.

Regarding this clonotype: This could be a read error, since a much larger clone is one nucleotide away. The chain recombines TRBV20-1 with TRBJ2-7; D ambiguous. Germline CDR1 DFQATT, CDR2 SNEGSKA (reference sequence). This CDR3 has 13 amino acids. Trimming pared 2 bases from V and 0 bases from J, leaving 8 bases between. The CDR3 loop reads CSARKKGSYEQYF. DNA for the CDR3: TGCAGTGCTAGAAAAAAGGGCTCCTACGAGCAGTACTTC.

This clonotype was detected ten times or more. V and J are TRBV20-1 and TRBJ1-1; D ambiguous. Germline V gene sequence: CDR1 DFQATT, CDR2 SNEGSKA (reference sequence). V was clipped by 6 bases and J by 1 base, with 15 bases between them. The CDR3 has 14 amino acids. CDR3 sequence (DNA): TGCAGTGCCTGGCCCTCGGCCTCGAACACTGAAGCTTTCTTT. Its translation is CSAWPSASNTEAFF.

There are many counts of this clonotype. The CDR3 nucleotides read TGCAGCGTGGCGACAGGGGTAGTGGGAGATACGCAGTATTTT. Amino acids: CSVATGVVGDTQYF. The V call is TRBV29-1, the J call TRBJ2-3, with 8 bases that match TRBD1. The CDR3 spans 14 residues. Trimming took 6 bases from V and 5 from J; bases not matched to a gene: 10. Germline CDR1 and CDR2: SQVTM and ANQGSEA.

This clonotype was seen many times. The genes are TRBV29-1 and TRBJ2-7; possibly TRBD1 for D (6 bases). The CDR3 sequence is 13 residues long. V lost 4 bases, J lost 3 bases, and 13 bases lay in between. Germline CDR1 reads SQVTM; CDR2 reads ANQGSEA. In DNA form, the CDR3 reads TGCAGCGTTGGAGGCTTAGGGGGCTACGAGCAGTACTTC. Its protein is CSVGGLGGYEQYF.

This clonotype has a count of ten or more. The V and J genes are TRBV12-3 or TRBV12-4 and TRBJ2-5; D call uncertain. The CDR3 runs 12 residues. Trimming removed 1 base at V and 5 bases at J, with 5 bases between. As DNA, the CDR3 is TGTGCCAGCAGTTTAGGGGCGGAGACCCAGTACTTC. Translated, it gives CASSLGAETQYF.

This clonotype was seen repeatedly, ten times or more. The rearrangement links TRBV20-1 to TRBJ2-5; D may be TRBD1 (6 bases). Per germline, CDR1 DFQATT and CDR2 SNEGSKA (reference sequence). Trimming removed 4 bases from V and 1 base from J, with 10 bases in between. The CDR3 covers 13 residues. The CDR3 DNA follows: TGCAGTGCTACCCAGGGGTTCCAAGAGACCCAGTACTTC. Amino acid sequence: CSATQGFQETQYF.

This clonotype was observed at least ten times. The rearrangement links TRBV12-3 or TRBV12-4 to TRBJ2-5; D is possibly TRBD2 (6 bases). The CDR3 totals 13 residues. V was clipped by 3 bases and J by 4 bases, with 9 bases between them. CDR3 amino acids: CASSLSGGETQYF. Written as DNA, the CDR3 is TGTGCCAGCAGTTTGTCCGGGGGAGAGACCCAGTACTTC.